This T cell receptor (beta chain) was retrieved from a study of T cells in Graves' hyperthyroidism and ophthalmopathy. Study at large: Any treatment followed the collection of peripheral blood at initial diagnosis. The study, taken as a whole, reports: Most thyroid clonotypes expanded above 0.001 appeared in blood too. Ophthalmopathy got predicted by the model a median approximately 6 months before its onset.

PBMCs stemmed from around 10 ml fresh peripheral blood. This clonotype was seen a handful of times. The antigen remains undetermined. Trimming removed 2 bases from V and 7 bases from J; junction bases left unmatched: 6. The CDR3 spans 14 residues. Germline assignment: CDR1 KGHSH and CDR2 LQKENI. Amplified TCR beta CDR3 regions came from RNA transcripts. Researchers ran a first-round RT-PCR on the TCR CDR3 using the HTBI primer set. One entry per CDR3 protein results from TCRdb running MiXCR on the multiplex PCR reads. The repertoire holds a few hundred thousand distinct CDR3 sequences, 15% to 17% seen once, with around 7.5% in the top ten.

The material sequenced was blood. This sequence joins TRBV18 and TRBJ2-7, with 9 bases matching TRBD1. This receptor was identified in a woman in her twenties or thirties with Graves' hyperthyroidism. This CDR3 is CASSPSGTGIEQYF. In DNA, the CDR3 is TGTGCCAGCTCACCATCCGGGACAGGGATTGAGCAGTACTTC.